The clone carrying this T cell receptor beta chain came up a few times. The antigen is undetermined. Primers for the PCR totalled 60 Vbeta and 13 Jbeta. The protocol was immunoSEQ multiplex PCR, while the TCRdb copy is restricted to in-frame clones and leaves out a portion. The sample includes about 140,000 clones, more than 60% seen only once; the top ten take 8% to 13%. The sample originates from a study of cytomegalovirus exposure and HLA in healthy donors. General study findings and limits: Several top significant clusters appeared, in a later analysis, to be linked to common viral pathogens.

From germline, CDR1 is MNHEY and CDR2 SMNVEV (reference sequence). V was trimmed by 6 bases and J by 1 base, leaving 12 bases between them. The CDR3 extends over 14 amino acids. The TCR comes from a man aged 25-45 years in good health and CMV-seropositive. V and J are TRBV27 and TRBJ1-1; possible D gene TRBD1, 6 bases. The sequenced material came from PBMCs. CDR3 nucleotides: TGTGCCAGCAGGCTCGGGACATCGAACACTGAAGCTTTCTTT. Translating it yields CASRLGTSNTEAFF.